This TCR beta chain was recorded in a study of cytomegalovirus exposure and HLA in healthy donors. Study-wide results and caveats: A list of approximately 160 TCR beta chains associated with cytomegalovirus was given.

Trimming stripped 5 bases from V and 4 bases from J, with 14 bases between. CDR1 is SGHNT, CDR2 YENEEA, per germline. The CDR3 loop spans 14 amino acids. The PCR used 60 Vbeta and 13 Jbeta primers. Sequencing used immunoSEQ multiplex PCR; TCRdb keeps in-frame clones, though not all of them. The sample includes roughly 120,000 clones, 80% seen only once; the top ten take over 2.5%. Note on this clone: Its cognate antigen is unknown.

The specimen sequenced was PBMCs. The TCR was taken from a male donor in good health and CMV-seronegative. The gene calls are TRBV11-3 and TRBJ1-1; D perhaps matches TRBD1 (6 bases). The CDR3 region has the DNA TGTGCCAGCAGCCCGGGGGGGGCGCGCACTGAAGCTTTCTTT. Its translation is CASSPGGARTEAFF.